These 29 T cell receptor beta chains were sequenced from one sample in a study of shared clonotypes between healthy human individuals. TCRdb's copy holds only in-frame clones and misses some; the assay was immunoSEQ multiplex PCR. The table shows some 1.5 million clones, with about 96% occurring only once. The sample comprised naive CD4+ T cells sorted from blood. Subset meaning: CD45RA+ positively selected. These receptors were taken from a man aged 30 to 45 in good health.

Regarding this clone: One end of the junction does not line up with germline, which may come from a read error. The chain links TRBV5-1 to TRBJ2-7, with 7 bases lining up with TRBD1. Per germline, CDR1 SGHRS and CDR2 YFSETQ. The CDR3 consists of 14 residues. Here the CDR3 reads CASSLRDSSNEQYF. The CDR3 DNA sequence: TGCGCCAGCAGCTTACGGGACAGCTCCAACGAGCAGTACTTC.

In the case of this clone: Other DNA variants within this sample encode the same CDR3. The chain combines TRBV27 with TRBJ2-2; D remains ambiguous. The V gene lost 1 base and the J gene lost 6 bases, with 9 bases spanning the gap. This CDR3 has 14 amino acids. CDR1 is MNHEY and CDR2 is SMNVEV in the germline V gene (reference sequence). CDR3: CASSLFIFAGELFF. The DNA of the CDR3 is TGTGCCAGCAGTTTATTCATTTTTGCCGGGGAGCTGTTTTTT.

The CDR3 DNA reads as TGTGCCAGCAGTCTCTCCTCAATCCGGGGGAGACTAGAGAACACCGGGGAGCTGTTTTTT. Translated, it gives CASSLSSIRGRLENTGELFF. The V gene is TRBV27, the J gene TRBJ2-2; perhaps TRBD2 as D (6 bases). This CDR3 is built from 20 residues. Trimming stripped 5 bases from V and 1 base from J, with 26 bases between. CDR1 and CDR2 (germline): MNHEY, SMNVEV (reference sequence).

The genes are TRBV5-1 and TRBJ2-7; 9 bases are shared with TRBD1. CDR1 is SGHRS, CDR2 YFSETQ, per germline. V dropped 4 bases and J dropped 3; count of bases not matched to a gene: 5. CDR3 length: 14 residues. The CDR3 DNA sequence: TGCGCCAGCAGCCCCCGGACAGGGGACTACGAGCAGTACTTC. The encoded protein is CASSPRTGDYEQYF.

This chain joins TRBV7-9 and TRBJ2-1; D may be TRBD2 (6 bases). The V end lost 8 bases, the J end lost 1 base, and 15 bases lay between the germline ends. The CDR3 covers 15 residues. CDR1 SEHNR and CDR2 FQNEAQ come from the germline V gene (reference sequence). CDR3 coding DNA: TGTGCCAGCTTACACCCGGGAGCGTCCTACAATGAGCAGTTCTTC. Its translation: CASLHPGASYNEQFF.

The CDR3 sequence is CATTDTSSYEQYF. Written as DNA, the CDR3 is TGTGCCACCACGGACACGAGCTCCTACGAGCAGTACTTC. The rearrangement links TRBV28 to TRBJ2-7; perhaps TRBD1 as D (5 bases). The germline CDR1 and CDR2 sequences are MDHEN and SYDVKM. The CDR3 is made up of 13 amino acids. Trimming stripped 10 bases from V and 0 bases from J, with 13 bases between.

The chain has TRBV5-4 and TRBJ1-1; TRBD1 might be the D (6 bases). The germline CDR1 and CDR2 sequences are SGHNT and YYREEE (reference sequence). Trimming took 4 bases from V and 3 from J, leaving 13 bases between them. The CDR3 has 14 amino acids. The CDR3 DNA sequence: TGTGCCAGCAGCAGCAGGGGTCCACACACTGAAGCTTTCTTT. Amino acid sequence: CASSSRGPHTEAFF.

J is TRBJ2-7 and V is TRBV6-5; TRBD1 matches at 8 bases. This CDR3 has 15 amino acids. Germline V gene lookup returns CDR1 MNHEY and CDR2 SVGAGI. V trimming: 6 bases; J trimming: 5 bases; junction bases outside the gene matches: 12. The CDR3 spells CASRAEDRERDEQYF. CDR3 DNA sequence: TGTGCCAGCAGGGCTGAGGACAGGGAAAGGGACGAGCAGTACTTC.

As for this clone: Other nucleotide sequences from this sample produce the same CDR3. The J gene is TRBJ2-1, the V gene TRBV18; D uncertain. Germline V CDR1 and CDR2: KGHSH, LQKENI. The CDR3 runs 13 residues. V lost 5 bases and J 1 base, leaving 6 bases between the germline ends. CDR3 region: CASSGSSYNEQFF. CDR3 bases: TGTGCCAGCTCAGGGTCGTCCTACAATGAGCAGTTCTTC.

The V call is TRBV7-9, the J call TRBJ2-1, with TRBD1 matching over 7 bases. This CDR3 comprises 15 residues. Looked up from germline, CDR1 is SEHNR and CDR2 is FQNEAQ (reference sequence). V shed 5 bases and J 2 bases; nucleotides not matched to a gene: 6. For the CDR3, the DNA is TGTGCCAGCAGCCTGAGGGGGCAACCCTACAATGAGCAGTTCTTC. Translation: CASSLRGQPYNEQFF.

CDR3 sequence: CASSPIRQQETQYF. The CDR3 region has the DNA TGTGCCAGCTCACCAATACGGCAGCAAGAGACCCAGTACTTC. The chain links TRBV18 to TRBJ2-5, with D uncertain. V gave up 2 bases and J gave up 2 bases, with 9 bases separating them. The CDR3 loop spans 14 amino acids. CDR1 KGHSH and CDR2 LQKENI come from the germline V gene.

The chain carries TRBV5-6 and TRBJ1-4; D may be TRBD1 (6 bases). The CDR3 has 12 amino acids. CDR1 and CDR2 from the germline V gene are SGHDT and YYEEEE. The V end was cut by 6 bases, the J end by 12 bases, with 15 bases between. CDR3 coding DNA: TGTGCCAGCACCTTTCAGGGGCTGGAACTGTTTTTT. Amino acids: CASTFQGLELFF.

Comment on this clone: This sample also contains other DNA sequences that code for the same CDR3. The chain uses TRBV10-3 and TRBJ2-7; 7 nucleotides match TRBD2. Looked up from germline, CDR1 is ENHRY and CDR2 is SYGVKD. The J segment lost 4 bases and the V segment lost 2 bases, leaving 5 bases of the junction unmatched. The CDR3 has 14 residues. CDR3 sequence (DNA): TGTGCCATCAGTGAGGGCGGGCGGGGGTACGAGCAGTACTTC. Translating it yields CAISEGGRGYEQYF.

The CDR3 DNA follows: TGTGCCAGCAGTTCCCCCGGGAGACCTCGGGGAGATACGCAGTATTTT. It codes for CASSSPGRPRGDTQYF. This chain links TRBV27 with TRBJ2-3, with a tentative D call TRBD2 (6 bases). The CDR3 spans 16 residues. V was cut by 4 bases and J by 5 bases, with 19 bases left in between. Germline CDR1 is MNHEY and CDR2 is SMNVEV (reference sequence).

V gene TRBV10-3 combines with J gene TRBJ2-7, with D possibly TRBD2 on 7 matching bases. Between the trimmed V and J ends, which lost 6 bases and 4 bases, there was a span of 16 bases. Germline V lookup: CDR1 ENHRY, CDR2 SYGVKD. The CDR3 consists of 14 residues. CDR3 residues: CAIRDRRGAYEQYF. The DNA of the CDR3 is TGTGCCATCAGGGACCGTCGGGGGGCTTACGAGCAGTACTTC.

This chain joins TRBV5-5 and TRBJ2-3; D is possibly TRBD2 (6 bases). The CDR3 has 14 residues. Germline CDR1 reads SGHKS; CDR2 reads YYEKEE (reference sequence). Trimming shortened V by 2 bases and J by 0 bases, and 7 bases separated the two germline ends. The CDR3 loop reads CASSFGTSTDTQYF. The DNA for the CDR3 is TGTGCCAGCAGCTTTGGGACTAGCACAGATACGCAGTATTTT.

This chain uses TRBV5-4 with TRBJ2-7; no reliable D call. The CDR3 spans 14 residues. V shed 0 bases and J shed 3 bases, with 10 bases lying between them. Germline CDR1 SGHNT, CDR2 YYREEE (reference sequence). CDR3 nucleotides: TGTGCCAGCAGCTTGGCCATCTCCAACTACGAGCAGTACTTC. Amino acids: CASSLAISNYEQYF.

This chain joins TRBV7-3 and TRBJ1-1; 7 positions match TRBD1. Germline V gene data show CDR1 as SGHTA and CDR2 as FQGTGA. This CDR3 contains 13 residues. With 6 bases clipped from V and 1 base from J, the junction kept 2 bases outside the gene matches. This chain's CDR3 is CASRRDRNTEAFF. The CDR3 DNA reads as TGTGCCAGCAGACGGGACAGGAACACTGAAGCTTTCTTT.

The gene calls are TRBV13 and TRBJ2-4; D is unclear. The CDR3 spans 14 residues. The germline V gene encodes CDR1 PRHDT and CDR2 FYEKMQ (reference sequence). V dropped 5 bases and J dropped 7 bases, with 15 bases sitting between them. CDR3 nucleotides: TGTGCCAGCAGCCCAACCCCCGGCGCGAACATTCAGTACTTC. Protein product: CASSPTPGANIQYF. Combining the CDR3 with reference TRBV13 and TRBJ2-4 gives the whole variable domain AAGVIQSPRHLIKEKRETATLKCYPIPRHDTVYWYQQGPGQDPQFLISFYEKMQSDKGSIPDRFSAQQFSDYHSELNMSSLELGDSALYFCASSPTPGANIQYFGAGTRLSVL.

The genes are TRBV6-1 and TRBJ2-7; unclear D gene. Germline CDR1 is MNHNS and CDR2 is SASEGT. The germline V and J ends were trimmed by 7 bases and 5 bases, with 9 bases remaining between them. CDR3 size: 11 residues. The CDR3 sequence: CASKEAHEQYF. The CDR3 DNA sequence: TGTGCCAGCAAAGAGGCACACGAGCAGTACTTC.

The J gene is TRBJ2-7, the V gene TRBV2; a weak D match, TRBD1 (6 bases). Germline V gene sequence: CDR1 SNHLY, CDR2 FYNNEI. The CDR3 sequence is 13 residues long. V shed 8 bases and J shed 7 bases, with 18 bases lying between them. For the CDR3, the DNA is TGTGCCAGCGTGACGGGACAAGTGGGTGAGCAGTACTTC. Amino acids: CASVTGQVGEQYF.

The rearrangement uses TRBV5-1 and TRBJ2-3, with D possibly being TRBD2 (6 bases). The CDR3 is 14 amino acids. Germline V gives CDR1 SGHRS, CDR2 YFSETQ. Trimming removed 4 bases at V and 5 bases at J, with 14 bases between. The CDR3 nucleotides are TGCGCCAGCAGCCCGGTCCTGCGGGAAGATACGCAGTATTTT. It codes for CASSPVLREDTQYF.

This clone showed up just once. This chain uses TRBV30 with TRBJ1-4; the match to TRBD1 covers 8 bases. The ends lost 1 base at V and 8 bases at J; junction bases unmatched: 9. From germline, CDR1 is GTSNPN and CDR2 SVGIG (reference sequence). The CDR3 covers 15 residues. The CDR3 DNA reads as TGTGCCTGGAGTGGCCGCAGGGGGCCAGGAGAAAAACTGTTTTTT. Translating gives CAWSGRRGPGEKLFF.

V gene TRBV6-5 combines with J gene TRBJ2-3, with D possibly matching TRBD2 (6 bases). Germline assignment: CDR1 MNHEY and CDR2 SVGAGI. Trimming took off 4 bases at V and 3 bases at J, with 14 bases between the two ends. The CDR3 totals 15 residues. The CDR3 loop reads CASSSTLAMTDTQYF. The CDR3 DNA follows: TGTGCCAGCAGTTCAACTCTAGCGATGACAGATACGCAGTATTTT.

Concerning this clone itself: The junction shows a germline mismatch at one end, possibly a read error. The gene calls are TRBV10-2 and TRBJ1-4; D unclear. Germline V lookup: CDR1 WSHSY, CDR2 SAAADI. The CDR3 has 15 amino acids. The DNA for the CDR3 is TGCGCCAGCAATGAGAGAGGAGCAACTAATGAAAAACTGTTTTTT. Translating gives CASNERGATNEKLFF.

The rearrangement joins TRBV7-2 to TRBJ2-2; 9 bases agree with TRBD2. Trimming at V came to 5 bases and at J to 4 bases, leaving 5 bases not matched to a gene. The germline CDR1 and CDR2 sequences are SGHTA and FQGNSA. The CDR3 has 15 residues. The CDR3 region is CASSPMREGTGELFF. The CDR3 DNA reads TGTGCCAGCAGCCCTATGCGGGAGGGCACCGGGGAGCTGTTTTTT.

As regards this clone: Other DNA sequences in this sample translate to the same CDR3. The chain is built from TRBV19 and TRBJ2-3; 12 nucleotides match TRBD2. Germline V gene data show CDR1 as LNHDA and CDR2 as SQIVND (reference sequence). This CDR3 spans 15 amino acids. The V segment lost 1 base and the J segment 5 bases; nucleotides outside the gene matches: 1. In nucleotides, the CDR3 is TGTGCCAGTAGTATAGGGGGACTAGCGGGAGATACGCAGTATTTT. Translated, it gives CASSIGGLAGDTQYF. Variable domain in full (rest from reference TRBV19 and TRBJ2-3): DGGITQSPKYLFRKEGQNVTLSCEQNLNHDAMYWYRQDPGQGLRLIYYSQIVNDFQKGDIAEGYSVSREKKESFPLTVTSAQKNPTAFYLCASSIGGLAGDTQYFGPGTRLTVL.

The CDR3, as DNA: TGTGCAAGTCGCCTTGGGACTAGCGGGAGCTCCTACAATGAGCAGTTCTTC. Encoded protein: CASRLGTSGSSYNEQFF. The chain couples TRBV12-2 to TRBJ2-1; the table names TRBD2, a call not compared with the DNA. TRBV12-2 constitutes a pseudogene. The CDR3 covers 17 residues.

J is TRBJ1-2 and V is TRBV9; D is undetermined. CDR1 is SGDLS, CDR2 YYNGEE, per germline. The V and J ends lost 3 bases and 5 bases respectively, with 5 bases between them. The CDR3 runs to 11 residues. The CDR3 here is CASSAAYGYTF. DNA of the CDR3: TGTGCCAGCAGCGCGGCATATGGCTACACCTTC.